Shown below are 30 T cell receptor beta chains from a single sample sequenced in a study of blood T cell repertoires in COVID-19. TCRdb's copy holds only in-frame clones and misses some; the assay was immunoSEQ multiplex PCR. The sample shows around 220,000 clones, less than 90% of them seen only once. Source material: peripheral blood. These receptor sequences come from a man aged 40-49 years with active or convalescent COVID-19.

The chain carries TRBV2 and TRBJ1-1; 9 bases match TRBD1. The CDR3 sequence is 12 residues long. Germline V CDR1 and CDR2: SNHLY, FYNNEI. The V and J ends lost 4 bases and 7 bases, in that order; junction bases with no gene match: 1. The CDR3: CASSGGQGEAFF. CDR3 bases: TGTGCCAGCAGTGGGGGACAGGGTGAAGCTTTCTTT.

In regard to this clone: The junction and the germline gene differ at one end; a read error may be behind it. This chain uses TRBV15 with TRBJ1-2; D gene ambiguous. Germline CDR1 reads LNHNV; CDR2 reads YYDKDF (reference sequence). The CDR3 extends over 15 amino acids. This chain's CDR3 is CATSREGGYGPHLNF. In DNA, the CDR3 is TGTGCCACCAGCAGAGAGGGAGGGTACGGCCCCCACCTTAACTTC. The full variable domain, rest sourced from reference TRBV15 and TRBJ1-2, is DAMVIQNPRYQVTQFGKPVTLSCSQTLNHNVMYWYQQKSSQAPKLLFHYYDKDFNNEADTPDNFQSRRPNTSFCFLDIRSPGLGDTAMYLCATSREGGYGPHLNFGSGTRLTVV.

A remark on this clone: The germline gene is not matched at one end of the junction; a read error may be the cause. The chain combines TRBV15 with TRBJ2-7; D is unresolved. The CDR3 is 12 residues long. Germline CDR1 is LNHNV and CDR2 is YYDKDF (reference sequence). CDR3 sequence reads: CATSRDQEDANF. CDR3 sequence (DNA): TGTGCCACCAGCAGAGATCAGGAAGACGCGAACTTC.

This clone was counted once. The V call is TRBV15, the J call TRBJ1-4, with unresolved D. The CDR3 runs 17 residues. From germline, CDR1 is LNHNV and CDR2 YYDKDF (reference sequence). The V end was cut by 0 bases, the J end by 0 bases, with 11 bases between. The CDR3 reads CATSRDRGYATNEKLFF. The CDR3 DNA reads TGTGCCACCAGCAGAGATCGAGGGTATGCAACTAATGAAAAACTGTTTTTT. Full variable domain (remainder filled in from reference TRBV15 and TRBJ1-4): DAMVIQNPRYQVTQFGKPVTLSCSQTLNHNVMYWYQQKSSQAPKLLFHYYDKDFNNEADTPDNFQSRRPNTSFCFLDIRSPGLGDTAMYLCATSRDRGYATNEKLFFGSGTQLSVL.

The chain uses TRBV19 and TRBJ1-5; 11 bases align to TRBD1. Germline values: CDR1 LNHDA, CDR2 SQIVND (reference sequence). With V trimmed by 1 base and J by 4 bases, 6 bases remained unmatched. This CDR3 has 17 residues. The CDR3 sequence: CASSIVSGQGANQPQHF. As DNA, the CDR3 is TGTGCCAGTAGTATAGTTTCAGGACAGGGGGCTAATCAGCCCCAGCATTTT.

The chain employs TRBV5-1 and TRBJ2-5; D not certain. V gave up 4 bases and J gave up 5 bases, with 12 bases separating them. CDR1 SGHRS and CDR2 YFSETQ come from the germline V gene. The CDR3 is 13 amino acids. In DNA form, the CDR3 reads TGCGCCAGCAGCGCACCCCCCGCGGAGACCCAGTACTTC. Protein: CASSAPPAETQYF. The full variable domain, with the rest looked up from reference TRBV5-1 and TRBJ2-5, is KAGVTQTPRYLIKTRGQQVTLSCSPISGHRSVSWYQQTPGQGLQFLFEYFSETQRNKGNFPGRFSGRQFSNSRSEMNVSTLELGDSALYLCASSAPPAETQYFGPGTRLLVL.

The rearrangement joins TRBV6-9 to TRBJ1-5; D might be TRBD1 (5 bases). V dropped 8 bases and J dropped 6 bases, with 14 bases sitting between them. The CDR3 is made up of 13 amino acids. Germline CDR1 MNHGY, CDR2 SVAAGI. The CDR3 DNA sequence: TGTGCCAGCCCCCGGGGGGTAGCTCAGCCCCAGCATTTT. Protein sequence: CASPRGVAQPQHF.

The chain employs TRBV2 and TRBJ1-2; 10 bases align to TRBD1. Germline V gives CDR1 SNHLY, CDR2 FYNNEI. CDR3 length equals 17 residues. J was trimmed by 5 bases and V by 1 base; bases with no gene match: 10. The CDR3 spells CASSEGPGQGIEYGYTF. CDR3 sequence (DNA): TGTGCCAGCAGTGAAGGTCCGGGACAGGGGATAGAGTATGGCTACACCTTC. The full variable domain, its missing parts supplied by reference TRBV2 and TRBJ1-2, is EPEVTQTPSHQVTQMGQEVILRCVPISNHLYFYWYRQILGQKVEFLVSFYNNEISEKSEIFDDQFSVERPDGSNFTLKIRSTKLEDSAMYFCASSEGPGQGIEYGYTFGSGTRLTVV.

The chain has TRBV10-2 and TRBJ2-2, with 13 bases fitting TRBD2. Germline V CDR1 and CDR2: WSHSY, SAAADI. V shed 8 bases, J shed 1 base, and the junction held 7 bases outside the gene matches. CDR3 size: 17 residues. The CDR3 DNA reads TGCGCCAGCTCCCGACTAGCGGGGGGAAAGAACACCGGGGAGCTGTTTTTT. This encodes CASSRLAGGKNTGELFF.

V and J are TRBV27 and TRBJ1-6; D is perhaps TRBD1 (6 bases). This CDR3 contains 18 residues. V was shortened by 6 bases and J by 7 bases, with 25 bases between the two germline ends. CDR1 is MNHEY and CDR2 is SMNVEV in the germline V gene (reference sequence). CDR3 bases: TGTGCCAGCAGGTCAGACTGGGCCAGCAGGGGCCGGAATTCACCCCTCCACTTT. It specifies CASRSDWASRGRNSPLHF.

The chain joins TRBV28 to TRBJ1-1; TRBD1 agrees at 10 bases. V was pared by 4 bases and J by 6 bases, with 17 bases of the junction left unmatched. The CDR3 spans 18 residues. The germline V gene encodes CDR1 MDHEN and CDR2 SYDVKM. CDR3 bases: TGTGCCAGCAGTTCGGCAGGGACAGGGGTCGCCTTGGAGCCTGAAGCTTTCTTT. Translating it yields CASSSAGTGVALEPEAFF.

The rearrangement links TRBV7-2 to TRBJ1-5; no clear D. The CDR3 has 17 residues. Trimming stripped 6 bases from V and 9 bases from J, with 27 bases between. In germline, CDR1 is SGHTA, CDR2 FQGNSA. CDR3 in amino acids: CASSVAMDGRSFTPQHF. CDR3 DNA: TGTGCCAGCAGTGTCGCAATGGACGGGAGGAGTTTTACGCCCCAGCATTTT. Drawing the rest from reference TRBV7-2 and TRBJ1-5, the complete variable domain is GAGVSQSPSNKVTEKGKDVELRCDPISGHTALYWYRQSLGQGLEFLIYFQGNSAPDKSGLPSDRFSAERTGGSVSTLTIQRTQQEDSAVYLCASSVAMDGRSFTPQHFGDGTRLSIL.

The chain uses TRBV7-3 and TRBJ1-1; D gene ambiguous. V was cut by 1 base and J by 4 bases, with 13 bases left in between. Germline V gene data show CDR1 as SGHTA and CDR2 as FQGTGA. This CDR3 comprises 15 residues. CDR3 DNA sequence: TGTGCCAGCAGCTTAATTGCGGCTCCCAGCACTGAAGCTTTCTTT. Protein: CASSLIAAPSTEAFF.

In DNA form, the CDR3 reads TGTGCCAGCAGTCAGGGGAACCAGCCCCAGCATTTT. Translation gives CASSQGNQPQHF. This chain joins TRBV28 and TRBJ1-5; D perhaps matches TRBD1 (6 bases). From germline, CDR1 is MDHEN and CDR2 SYDVKM. V was shortened by 5 bases and J by 7 bases, with 9 bases between the two germline ends. This CDR3 contains 12 residues. The whole variable domain, remainder taken from reference TRBV28 and TRBJ1-5, is DVKVTQSSRYLVKRTGEKVFLECVQDMDHENMFWYRQDPGLGLRLIYFSYDVKMKEKGDIPEGYSVSREKKERFSLILESASTNQTSMYLCASSQGNQPQHFGDGTRLSIL.

The V gene is TRBV18, the J gene TRBJ2-4, with 10 bases fitting TRBD1. Germline V gene lookup returns CDR1 KGHSH and CDR2 LQKENI. The V segment lost 0 bases and the J segment 1 base; nucleotides outside the gene matches: 3. The length of the CDR3 is 17 residues. Written as DNA, the CDR3 is TGTGCCAGCTCACCACCGTCGGGACAGGGGGCCAAAAACATTCAGTACTTC. This codes for CASSPPSGQGAKNIQYF.

The chain carries TRBV27 and TRBJ2-6, with TRBD2 matching 10 bases. The J segment lost 0 bases and the V segment lost 4 bases, leaving 6 bases of the junction unmatched. The CDR3 consists of 18 residues. Germline CDR1 is MNHEY and CDR2 is SMNVEV (reference sequence). CDR3 DNA sequence: TGTGCCAGCAGTTATAGCGGGAGGCTGTACTCTGGGGCCAACGTCCTGACTTTC. Its translation: CASSYSGRLYSGANVLTF.

J is TRBJ1-2 and V is TRBV24-1; 9 nucleotides align to TRBD1. The CDR3 runs to 16 residues. V shed 4 bases, J shed 6 bases, and the junction held 11 bases outside the gene matches. The germline V gene encodes CDR1 KGHDR and CDR2 SFDVKD. The CDR3 nucleotides are TGTGCCACCAGTGACAGAGGGGACAGGGTGGGTCATGGCTACACCTTC. Residues: CATSDRGDRVGHGYTF.

CDR3 bases: TGTGCCACCAGCAGAAAGGGGGTGACAACCCTTGAAGCTTTCTTT. It translates to CATSRKGVTTLEAFF. The chain couples TRBV15 to TRBJ1-1, with D perhaps TRBD1 (6 bases). Deletions cut 2 bases from V and 7 bases from J, with 17 bases between. This CDR3 is 15 amino acids long. Germline CDR1 and CDR2: LNHNV and YYDKDF (reference sequence).

Comment on this clone: This same CDR3 is encoded by further DNA sequences in the sample. The rearrangement uses TRBV12-3 or TRBV12-4 and TRBJ1-3; D unclear. CDR3 length: 13 amino acids. Trimming removed 3 bases from V and 3 bases from J, with 6 bases in between. This chain's CDR3 is CASSFYSGNTIYF. The CDR3 DNA reads as TGTGCCAGCAGTTTCTACAGTGGAAACACCATATATTTT.

This clone was observed a handful of times. The rearrangement uses TRBV28 and TRBJ1-5; 7 positions match TRBD1. CDR3 length: 12 residues. The V and J ends lost 11 bases and 10 bases, in that order; junction bases with no gene match: 11. Germline CDR1 is MDHEN and CDR2 is SYDVKM. CDR3 region: CAGGTEISPQHF. In DNA form, the CDR3 reads TGTGCCGGTGGGACAGAGATCAGCCCCCAGCATTTT.

The rearrangement joins TRBV28 to TRBJ1-1; TRBD1 aligns across 8 bases. V shed 6 bases, J shed 4 bases, and the junction held 10 bases outside the gene matches. From germline, CDR1 is MDHEN and CDR2 SYDVKM. The CDR3 extends over 15 amino acids. CDR3 nucleotides: TGTGCCAGCAGGATACAGGGGACAGGCAGCACTGAAGCTTTCTTT. Protein sequence: CASRIQGTGSTEAFF.

The rearrangement joins TRBV5-1 to TRBJ2-3; 10 bases are a match to TRBD1. From germline, CDR1 is SGHRS and CDR2 YFSETQ. The CDR3 contains 16 residues. J lost 4 bases, V lost 0 bases, and 5 bases had no gene match. This CDR3 is CASSLGDRGPADTQYF. CDR3 coding DNA: TGCGCCAGCAGCTTGGGTGACAGGGGGCCGGCAGATACGCAGTATTTT. Full variable domain (missing parts from reference TRBV5-1 and TRBJ2-3): KAGVTQTPRYLIKTRGQQVTLSCSPISGHRSVSWYQQTPGQGLQFLFEYFSETQRNKGNFPGRFSGRQFSNSRSEMNVSTLELGDSALYLCASSLGDRGPADTQYFGPGTRLTVL.

The chain couples TRBV28 to TRBJ2-1; 9 bases are a match to TRBD1. V dropped 5 bases and J dropped 8; count of bases not matched to a gene: 10. The CDR3 covers 15 residues. Per germline, CDR1 MDHEN and CDR2 SYDVKM. The DNA of the CDR3 is TGTGCCAGCAGTCTCACCGGGACAGGGATTGATGAGCAGTTCTTC. It specifies CASSLTGTGIDEQFF.

The rearrangement links TRBV27 to TRBJ1-1; D might be TRBD1 (5 bases). This CDR3 comprises 15 residues. V dropped 6 bases and J dropped 4 bases, with 18 bases sitting between them. Germline V gene lookup returns CDR1 MNHEY and CDR2 SMNVEV (reference sequence). CDR3 in amino acids: CASRDSFGGVTEAFF. As DNA, the CDR3 is TGTGCCAGCAGGGACTCATTTGGGGGGGTCACTGAAGCTTTCTTT.

The chain links TRBV3-1 (or the pseudogene TRBV3-2) to TRBJ1-2; 7 bases line up with TRBD1. V was clipped by 4 bases and J by 1 base; unmatched bases: 15. There are 18 residues in the CDR3. Germline V gene sequence: CDR1 LGHDT, CDR2 YNNKEL (reference sequence). The CDR3 nucleotides read TGTGCCAGCAGCCCGAGACAGGGCCACCGTAATTTTAACTATGGCTACACCTTC. This encodes CASSPRQGHRNFNYGYTF.

The V and J genes are TRBV6-5 and TRBJ1-6, with TRBD1 matching over 8 bases. With 5 bases clipped from V and 8 bases from J, the junction kept 5 bases outside the gene matches. The CDR3 runs 14 residues. Germline assignment: CDR1 MNHEY and CDR2 SVGAGI. The CDR3 region is CASSPRGLYSPLHF. Written as DNA, the CDR3 is TGTGCCAGCAGTCCCAGGGGGCTGTATTCACCCCTCCACTTT.

This rearrangement joins TRBV3-1 (or the pseudogene TRBV3-2) to TRBJ2-1; perhaps TRBD2 as D (6 bases). Per germline, CDR1 LGHDT and CDR2 YNNKEL (reference sequence). V dropped 4 bases and J dropped 4 bases, with 14 bases sitting between them. The CDR3 runs 15 residues. For the CDR3, the DNA is TGTGCCAGCAGCCCCGGGCGGGGCTTGTACAATGAGCAGTTCTTC. Its translation is CASSPGRGLYNEQFF.

The table lists this clone with many counts. The CDR3 here is CAWSGRGINYGYTF. DNA for the CDR3: TGTGCCTGGAGTGGCCGGGGGATTAACTATGGCTACACCTTC. This chain connects TRBV30 to TRBJ1-2, with D possibly being TRBD1 (5 bases). The CDR3 runs to 14 residues. Trimming stripped 1 base from V and 1 base from J, with 10 bases between. In germline, CDR1 is GTSNPN, CDR2 SVGIG (reference sequence).

This clone has just one count. The chain links TRBV5-8 to TRBJ1-3, with a possible D match to TRBD1 (5 bases). CDR3 length: 17 amino acids. CDR1 SGHTS and CDR2 YDEGEE come from the germline V gene. V lost 4 bases and J lost 1, with 18 bases in between. The CDR3 protein is CASSHHVGAQSGNTIYF. In DNA form, the CDR3 reads TGTGCCAGCAGCCACCATGTAGGGGCCCAGTCTGGAAACACCATATATTTT.

This clone has only a few counts. The rearrangement links TRBV5-6 to TRBJ1-3, with D maybe TRBD1 (5 bases). CDR1 is SGHDT and CDR2 is YYEEEE in the germline V gene. CDR3 size: 15 residues. Trimming took 4 bases from V and 0 from J, leaving 11 bases between them. This CDR3 is CASSRGLSSGNTIYF. In DNA form, the CDR3 reads TGTGCCAGCAGCAGGGGACTGAGCTCTGGAAACACCATATATTTT. The full variable domain, in which reference TRBV5-6 and TRBJ1-3 provide the parts outside the CDR3, is DAGVTQSPTHLIKTRGQQVTLRCSPKSGHDTVSWYQQALGQGPQFIFQYYEEEERQRGNFPDRFSGHQFPNYSSELNVNALLLGDSALYLCASSRGLSSGNTIYFGEGSWLTVV.